The 11 T cell receptor beta chains below all came from one sample that was sequenced in a study of blood T cell repertoires in COVID-19. Sequencing was performed with immunoSEQ multiplex PCR; in TCRdb, only in-frame clones are kept and a portion is missing. The sample yields hundreds of thousands of clones, about nine tenths seen once. Sample: peripheral blood. The receptors here all came from a man in his 60s who had recovered from COVID-19.

A single count supports this clone. The chain combines TRBV11-2 with TRBJ2-7; D may be TRBD1 (5 bases). The CDR3 covers 15 residues. From germline, CDR1 is SGHAT and CDR2 FQNNGV. Trimming cost V 0 bases and J 3 bases, with 12 bases left between them. CDR3: CASSLDPGAGYEQYF. The CDR3 bases are TGTGCCAGCAGCTTAGATCCTGGGGCCGGCTACGAGCAGTACTTC.

This clone was observed once. The chain uses TRBV27 and TRBJ2-7, with a tentative D call TRBD2 (5 bases). The CDR3 length is 15 residues. The V and J ends lost 0 bases and 13 bases respectively, with 22 bases between them. From germline, CDR1 is MNHEY and CDR2 SMNVEV (reference sequence). The CDR3: CASSLSMDRLPKRYF. The CDR3, as DNA: TGTGCCAGCAGTTTATCCATGGACCGACTACCTAAGCGATACTTC.

The chain uses TRBV9 and TRBJ2-3, with 10 nucleotides matching TRBD2. Germline V CDR1 and CDR2: SGDLS, YYNGEE. The CDR3 sequence is 16 residues long. J gave up 5 bases and V 3 bases, and 9 bases lay outside the gene matches. CDR3 sequence reads: CASSGTSGKREDTQYF. CDR3 in DNA: TGTGCCAGCAGCGGTACTAGCGGGAAAAGGGAAGATACGCAGTATTTT. Together with reference TRBV9 and TRBJ2-3, the CDR3 gives the full variable domain: DSGVTQTPKHLITATGQRVTLRCSPRSGDLSVYWYQQSLDQGLQFLIQYYNGEERAKGNILERFSAQQFPDLHSELNLSSLELGDSALYFCASSGTSGKREDTQYFGPGTRLTVL.

The chain carries TRBV14 and TRBJ2-7; perhaps TRBD2 as D (7 bases). Germline CDR1 and CDR2: SGHDN and FVKESK. This CDR3 is built from 16 residues. Trimming removed 0 bases from V and 5 bases from J, with 17 bases in between. The CDR3 nucleotides are TGTGCCAGCAGCCAAGATGGGGGGGGCAACTACCACGAGCAGTACTTC. Its translation: CASSQDGGGNYHEQYF.

The rearrangement joins TRBV6-2 or TRBV6-3 to TRBJ1-5; 10 bases fit TRBD1. The CDR3 extends over 15 amino acids. V gave up 5 bases and J gave up 3 bases; unmatched junction bases: 4. Germline assignment: CDR1 MNHEY and CDR2 SVGEGT. The CDR3 here is CASSLDRGSNQPQHF. The CDR3, as DNA: TGTGCCAGCAGTCTGGACAGGGGGTCCAATCAGCCCCAGCATTTT.

The chain joins TRBV27 to TRBJ1-1, with 9 bases identical to TRBD1. V lost 5 bases, J lost 5 bases, and 3 bases stayed unmatched. The CDR3 spans 13 residues. The germline CDR1 and CDR2 sequences are MNHEY and SMNVEV (reference sequence). This CDR3 is CASSNRGRTEAFF. In nucleotides, the CDR3 is TGTGCCAGCAGTAACAGGGGGCGGACTGAAGCTTTCTTT.

J is TRBJ1-1 and V is TRBV29-1; 9 nucleotides align to TRBD1. The germline V gene has CDR1 SQVTM and CDR2 ANQGSEA. Losses at the gene ends were 6 bases for V and 1 base for J; bases not matched to a gene: 3. The CDR3 length is 13 residues. CDR3 loop: CSVRQGGNTEAFF. CDR3 DNA sequence: TGCAGCGTCCGACAGGGGGGGAACACTGAAGCTTTCTTT. The complete variable domain, with remaining parts taken from reference TRBV29-1 and TRBJ1-1, reads SAVISQKPSRDICQRGTSLTIQCQVDSQVTMMFWYRQQPGQSLTLIATANQGSEATYESGFVIDKFPISRPNLTFSTLTVSNMSPEDSSIYLCSVRQGGNTEAFFGQGTRLTVV.

This clone appeared a single time. At one end the junction does not follow the germline gene, possibly because of a read error. V usage is TRBV11-2 and J usage is TRBJ2-7; 8 nucleotides align to TRBD1. The CDR3 covers 14 residues. CDR1 and CDR2 (germline): SGHAT, FQNNGV. CDR3 residues: CASSYGQGPSRWNF. The DNA for the CDR3 is TGTGCCAGCAGCTATGGACAGGGACCAAGTCGGTGGAACTTC. Filled out from reference TRBV11-2 and TRBJ2-7, the complete variable domain reads EAGVAQSPRYKIIEKRQSVAFWCNPISGHATLYWYQQILGQGPKLLIQFQNNGVVDDSQLPKDRFSAERLKGVDSTLKIQPAKLEDSAVYLCASSYGQGPSRWNFGPGTRLTVT.

The V call is TRBV4-2, the J call TRBJ2-3, with TRBD2 matching over 10 bases. The germline V gene has CDR1 LGHNA and CDR2 YNFKEQ. V gave up 1 base and J gave up 5 bases; unmatched junction bases: 6. This CDR3 contains 16 residues. The chain's CDR3 is CASSQGSGRARDTQYF. As DNA, the CDR3 is TGTGCCAGCAGCCAAGGGAGCGGGAGGGCCAGAGATACGCAGTATTTT.

The chain is built from TRBV19 and TRBJ2-3; 9 nucleotides align to TRBD2. Germline values: CDR1 LNHDA, CDR2 SQIVND (reference sequence). V was clipped by 5 bases and J by 0 bases; unmatched bases: 6. The CDR3 covers 16 residues. This CDR3 reads CASSLTTSGSTDTQYF. The CDR3, as DNA: TGTGCCAGTAGTCTTACGACTAGCGGAAGCACAGATACGCAGTATTTT.

The chain uses TRBV9 and TRBJ1-1; 7 bases are shared with TRBD1. The junction had 11 bases not matched to a gene; V was cut back by 4 bases and J by 5 bases. Germline assignment: CDR1 SGDLS and CDR2 YYNGEE. The length of the CDR3 is 15 residues. CDR3 sequence (DNA): TGTGCCAGCAGCACGAACCCGACAGGGCGTACTGAAGCTTTCTTT. This codes for CASSTNPTGRTEAFF.